The 9 T cell receptor beta chains given below trace back to one sample, sequenced in a study of human T cells and chemical hapten exposure. Time point reported: patch test 3, about 24 weeks after DPC sensitization. Treatment indicated: therapeutic diphenylcyclopropenone sensitization with weekly scalp DPC. TCRdb passed the RACE reads through MiXCR, listing each CDR3 protein once. In the table there are tens of thousands of distinct CDR3 sequences, roughly 10% of which are singletons. The specimen was whole blood, collected in connection with sensitization to the hapten diphenylcyclopropenone (DPC). The source of these receptors is a woman in her forties or fifties with alopecia areata. Some clones in this sample may be carry-over from other donors' samples.

This chain uses TRBV12-3 or TRBV12-4 with TRBJ1-5; TRBD1 is a possible D gene (6 bases). The CDR3 length is 14 residues. V was pared by 4 bases and J by 0 bases, with 7 bases between. This CDR3 reads CASSSGDSNQPQHF. CDR3 coding DNA: TGTGCCAGCAGTTCAGGGGATAGCAATCAGCCCCAGCATTTT.

This clonotype occurred a few times. V usage is TRBV7-9 and J usage is TRBJ2-7; D is ambiguous. Between the trimmed V and J ends, which lost 4 bases and 4 bases, there was a span of 14 bases. Germline CDR1 SEHNR, CDR2 FQNEAQ (reference sequence). The CDR3 spans 14 residues. The CDR3 region is CASSSDTSPYEQYF. DNA for the CDR3: TGTGCCAGCAGCTCCGATACTTCTCCATACGAGCAGTACTTC.

This clonotype has more than one count but fewer than ten. The CDR3 DNA sequence: TGCGCCAGCAGCTTGGTCCCGCAAACTCCGGAAGAGACCCAGTACTTC. It translates to CASSLVPQTPEETQYF. This chain joins TRBV5-1 and TRBJ2-5, with unresolved D. Per the germline V gene, CDR1 is SGHRS and CDR2 is YFSETQ. V shed 0 bases and J shed 3 bases, with 15 bases lying between them. CDR3 length equals 16 residues. The full variable domain, rest sourced from reference TRBV5-1 and TRBJ2-5, is KAGVTQTPRYLIKTRGQQVTLSCSPISGHRSVSWYQQTPGQGLQFLFEYFSETQRNKGNFPGRFSGRQFSNSRSEMNVSTLELGDSALYLCASSLVPQTPEETQYFGPGTRLLVL.

This clonotype was seen ten or more times. The chain has TRBV19 and TRBJ2-1; 7 nucleotides line up with TRBD2. The CDR3 spans 16 residues. Germline V gene sequence: CDR1 LNHDA, CDR2 SQIVND (reference sequence). J gave up 0 bases and V 4 bases, and 6 bases lay outside the gene matches. CDR3 nucleotide sequence: TGTGCCAGTAGTACCCTAGCGGCGAGCTCCTACAATGAGCAGTTCTTC. It translates to CASSTLAASSYNEQFF.

The chain couples TRBV11-2 to TRBJ2-1; D gene unclear. Deletions cut 7 bases from V and 9 bases from J, with 13 bases between. CDR3 length: 12 residues. Germline CDR1 is SGHAT and CDR2 is FQNNGV. The CDR3 reads CASTHRGVEQFF. For the CDR3, the DNA is TGTGCCAGCACCCATAGAGGTGTTGAGCAGTTCTTC.

The chain joins TRBV18 to TRBJ2-5, with TRBD1 matching over 7 bases. There are 14 residues in the CDR3. Trimming took 4 bases from V and 5 from J; bases not matched to a gene: 7. The germline CDR1 and CDR2 sequences are KGHSH and LQKENI. The CDR3 DNA reads TGTGCCAGCTCACAGGGGGCACTTGGCGAGACCCAGTACTTC. Amino acids: CASSQGALGETQYF. The full variable domain, rest sourced from reference TRBV18 and TRBJ2-5, is NAGVMQNPRHLVRRRGQEARLRCSPMKGHSHVYWYRQLPEEGLKFMVYLQKENIIDESGMPKERFSAEFPKEGPSILRIQQVVRGDSAAYFCASSQGALGETQYFGPGTRLLVL.

This clonotype was observed at least ten times. This sequence joins TRBV20-1 and TRBJ2-5, with 10 bases identical to TRBD1. V shed 5 bases, J shed 1 base, and the junction held 7 bases outside the gene matches. Germline values: CDR1 DFQATT, CDR2 SNEGSKA (reference sequence). This CDR3 comprises 15 residues. CDR3 DNA sequence: TGCAGTGCTTCGTCGGGACAGGGGATCCAAGAGACCCAGTACTTC. Protein sequence: CSASSGQGIQETQYF.

The chain links TRBV7-9 to TRBJ2-1, with D possibly matching TRBD1 (5 bases). V shed 0 bases and J shed 6 bases, with 15 bases lying between them. Germline assignment: CDR1 SEHNR and CDR2 FQNEAQ (reference sequence). The CDR3 runs 16 residues. DNA for the CDR3: TGTGCCAGCAGCTTAGCTCCAGGGCCGGTCTTCAATGAGCAGTTCTTC. Translated: CASSLAPGPVFNEQFF. Supplemented by reference TRBV7-9 and TRBJ2-1, the full variable domain reads DTGVSQNPRHKITKRGQNVTFRCDPISEHNRLYWYRQTLGQGPEFLTYFQNEAQLEKSRLLSDRFSAERPKGSFSTLEIQRTEQGDSAMYLCASSLAPGPVFNEQFFGPGTRLTVL.

This clonotype was observed many times. The chain employs TRBV4-1 and TRBJ1-5, with D maybe TRBD1 (6 bases). Looked up from germline, CDR1 is MGHRA and CDR2 is YSYEKL. V lost 1 base to trimming and J lost 3 bases, with 16 bases between them. This CDR3 is 17 amino acids long. DNA of the CDR3: TGCGCCAGCAGCCAAGGGGGGGGGGCGACCCCCAATCAGCCCCAGCATTTT. Translating gives CASSQGGGATPNQPQHF.